Only a few counts were recorded for the clone carrying this T cell receptor beta chain. Its antigen is unknown. The CDR3 totals 14 residues. Germline CDR1 reads MGHRA; CDR2 reads YSYEKL. The V and J ends lost 2 bases and 8 bases respectively, with 13 bases between them. The record originates from a study of shared clonotypes between healthy human individuals. Study as a whole: Donors, aged 18 to 49, were a couple of women and a few men. Study findings and constraints: Only blood was sampled; tissue repertoires likely differ.

Sequencing was performed with immunoSEQ multiplex PCR; in TCRdb, only in-frame clones are kept and a portion is missing. The sample yields about 2.3 million clones, more than 80% seen once. Sequenced input: naive CD4+ T cells from PBMCs. As to subset: CD45RA+ positively selected. This rearrangement joins TRBV4-1 to TRBJ1-3; D ambiguous. The sequence was collected from a man aged 18 to 30 in good health. Some clones in this sample may be carry-over from other donors' samples. The CDR3 is CASSQPGGKDTIYF. CDR3 sequence (DNA): TGCGCCAGCAGCCAACCGGGAGGCAAGGACACCATATATTTT.